This TCR beta chain was recorded in a study of T cells in Graves' hyperthyroidism and ophthalmopathy (dated by TCRdb to the late 2010s). General notes on the study: Peripheral blood samples were taken at initial diagnosis, before any treatment was given. To identify TCR V-J signatures that set the groups apart, the researchers used a discovery cohort of 90 to 100 patients, made up of 40 to 45 with Graves' ophthalmopathy and about 60 with stable Graves' hyperthyroidism. Prospective prediction of ophthalmopathy was tested in an independent validation cohort of some 19 hyperthyroidism patients and around 16 patients who later progressed to ophthalmopathy. The 85 to 100 discovery patients were divided at random into training and test sets in a 7:3 ratio. The study also compared thyroid tissue and blood T-cell repertoires from about 6 Graves' hyperthyroidism patients. Following sampling, methimazole starting at 30 mg daily was given to hyperthyroidism patients, and high-dose intravenous methylprednisolone was given to ophthalmopathy patients. The paper reports TCR Vbeta CDR3 sequencing of fewer than 150 peripheral blood samples: under 45 ophthalmopathy, under 85 hyperthyroidism and 17 progressor patients. What the research found in general, with its limitations: No statistical method was used to set the sample size in advance, and investigators knew the group allocation. Ophthalmopathy was separated from stable hyperthyroidism by a 13 V-J signature model, with around 90% sensitivity and approximately 81% specificity obtained in cross-validation and 80%/75% obtained in testing. Most expanded thyroid clonotypes (frequency above 0.001) were also detected in blood, suggesting blood repertoires may reflect thyroid immune responses. During validation, the model predicted progression to ophthalmopathy a median of approximately 7 months ahead of onset, with 60% to 71% sensitivity and 72% to 80% specificity.

The TCR beta CDR3 regions were amplified from the RNA transcripts. The first round of RT-PCR for the TCR CDR3 was performed with the HTBI primer set and the Qiagen OneStep RT-PCR kit. Libraries were constructed in a second round of multiplex PCR, after which size selection and purification were performed. Paired-end sequencing of the libraries was performed with 100 bp reads on an Illumina HiSeq2000. On the study's bioinformatics: SOAPnuke was used to process the raw data, throwing out any read that contained adapters or uncalled bases, had a mean Phred below 15, or lacked an exact constant-primer or identifier match. COPE v1.2.5 was used to merge the high-quality paired reads, and each unique nucleotide sequence was defined as a clonotype. Clonotypes were aligned to IMGT TRBV, TRBD and TRBJ reference segments using MiTCR v1.1. Only V-J combinations with frequency above 0.0001, covering roughly 99% of repertoires, were analysed. A TCS score was defined as the ratio of F50 (clonal expansion) to E x V (chaos), with BLOSUM62-based TCRdist applied between CDR3 peptides within each V-J. Welch's t-statistics and random forest reduced 500 to 550 V-J features to under 15, which were used in a naive Bayes classifier (R e1071). Starting from the raw public reads, TCRdb applied fastp trimming at Q25, assembled clones with MiXCR and retained in-frame beta chains. Duplicate CDR3 protein sequences are folded into a single record with the most common DNA and genes. TCRdb, not the original authors, processed these V and J calls. For this sample there are fewer than 550,000 distinct CDR3 sequences; approximately 15% appear just once. The top ten clonotypes cover roughly 13% of the sample.

Graves' hyperthyroidism was defined as stable when no progression to ophthalmopathy occurred over 18 months of follow-up. Hyperthyroidism patients were newly diagnosed, with disease duration under 2 months, and aged 18 to 65 years. Any patient with an uncontrolled infection, another autoimmune disease, pregnancy or lactation was excluded. Diagnoses were established on the basis of clinical symptoms, serum thyroxine and TRAb, thyroid ultrasound, and orbital computed tomography. Ficoll-Paque density gradient centrifugation was used to isolate PBMCs from 8 to 10 ml of fresh peripheral blood. Total RNA was extracted using Trizol reagent, and RNA quality was assessed on an Agilent 2100 Bioanalyzer. V and J are truncated by 4 bases and 9 bases respectively, leaving an intervening sequence of 10 bases. The CDR3 has 11 amino acids, counting the end cysteine and phenylalanine. Only the CDR3 region is kept as DNA, spanning 33 bases read in frame from base 1. From the germline V gene, CDR1 is SNHLY and CDR2 is FYNNEI.

About this clonotype itself: The specificity of this receptor is unknown. No qualities accompany the bases; no much larger clone lies one base away.

Sequenced sample: blood. Recombination connected TRBV2 to TRBJ2-7; the D gene lacks a confident call. The receptor's source is a woman in her late teens or twenties with Graves' hyperthyroidism. The CDR3 in this case is CASSGGSRQYF. The DNA sequence reads TGTGCCAGCAGTGGAGGATCGCGGCAGTACTTC.